Below, 20 T cell receptor beta chains from the same sample are listed, as sequenced in a study of T cells in Graves' hyperthyroidism and ophthalmopathy. The CDR3 regions of TCR beta were amplified from RNA transcripts. TCR CDR3 underwent first-round RT-PCR with the HTBI primer set. TCRdb re-called the multiplex PCR reads with MiXCR, one entry per CDR3 protein. The table has a few hundred thousand distinct CDR3 sequences, over 20% seen once; the top ten hold under 55%. Sequenced: blood. These receptors were collected from a woman in her fifties or sixties with Graves' hyperthyroidism.

In its sample, this clonotype was seen a few times. One end of the junction does not line up with germline, which may come from a read error. CDR3 in DNA: TGTTCCAGCAAGCGACAGATAAATAGCAATCAGCCCCAGCATTTT. Its translation is CSSKRQINSNQPQHF. This chain connects TRBV28 to TRBJ1-5; a possible D gene is TRBD1 (5 bases). The CDR3 contains 15 residues. The germline CDR1 and CDR2 sequences are MDHEN and SYDVKM.

This clonotype was recorded many times. This chain uses TRBV5-1 with TRBJ2-1, with 13 nucleotides matching TRBD2. J lost 4 bases, V lost 7 bases, and 5 bases had no gene match. This CDR3 has 15 amino acids. CDR1 and CDR2 (germline): SGHRS, YFSETQ. The CDR3 protein is CASGPTSGGYNEQFF. The CDR3 DNA reads TGCGCCAGCGGACCGACTAGCGGGGGGTACAATGAGCAGTTCTTC.

The rearrangement uses TRBV4-2 and TRBJ1-2; D unclear. V shed 0 bases and J shed 2 bases, with 7 bases lying between them. Germline CDR1 is LGHNA and CDR2 is YNFKEQ. The CDR3 is made up of 14 amino acids. The CDR3 sequence is CASSQDVENYGYTF. The CDR3 nucleotides are TGTGCCAGCAGCCAAGATGTAGAGAACTATGGCTACACCTTC.

The V call is TRBV7-3, the J call TRBJ2-1; D is unresolved. The CDR3 extends over 14 amino acids. V lost 5 bases and J 4 bases, leaving 12 bases between the germline ends. Germline assignment: CDR1 SGHTA and CDR2 FQGTGA. The CDR3 coding sequence is TGTGCCAGCAGCCCCAAGGGTGGTTACAATGAGCAGTTCTTC. Protein: CASSPKGGYNEQFF.

V and J are TRBV11-2 and TRBJ2-1; D gene unclear. There are 14 residues in the CDR3. V was cut by 1 base and J by 5 bases, with 9 bases left in between. From germline, CDR1 is SGHAT and CDR2 FQNNGV. The CDR3 region has the DNA TGTGCCAGCAGCTTAGGACCCTACCACAATGAGCAGTTCTTC. It translates to CASSLGPYHNEQFF.

The chain employs TRBV20-1 and TRBJ2-1, with D maybe TRBD1 (6 bases). Trimming removed 1 base from V and 13 bases from J, with 14 bases in between. Germline loops: CDR1 DFQATT, CDR2 SNEGSKA (reference sequence). This CDR3 region has 12 residues. The CDR3 reads CSARGPKDSQFF. The CDR3 DNA reads TGCAGTGCTAGAGGCCCAAAGGACAGTCAGTTCTTC.

J is TRBJ1-3 and V is TRBV4-1; D remains unclear. This CDR3 spans 13 amino acids. Germline assignment: CDR1 MGHRA and CDR2 YSYEKL. V gave up 0 bases and J gave up 4 bases, with 4 bases separating them. The CDR3 sequence is CASSQEQGNTIYF. The CDR3 coding sequence is TGCGCCAGCAGCCAAGAGCAGGGAAACACCATATATTTT.

This clonotype was observed many times. The chain carries TRBV30 and TRBJ2-1, with unresolved D. The CDR3 has 15 residues. The V gene lost 1 base and the J gene lost 4 bases, with 14 bases spanning the gap. Looked up from germline, CDR1 is GTSNPN and CDR2 is SVGIG (reference sequence). In nucleotides, the CDR3 is TGTGCCTGGAGTGGGACCGTCAGAGTTTACAATGAGCAGTTCTTC. This codes for CAWSGTVRVYNEQFF.

This clonotype was seen at least ten times. The J gene is TRBJ2-7, the V gene TRBV20-1; tentatively, D is TRBD1 (5 bases). CDR1 is DFQATT, CDR2 SNEGSKA, per germline (reference sequence). Trimming took 3 bases from V and 6 from J, leaving 9 bases between them. The length of the CDR3 is 11 residues. The CDR3 bases are TGCAGTGCTAGGGGGCAGGCCGAGCAGTACTTC. Protein: CSARGQAEQYF.

Details on this clonotype: A much larger clone is a single base away; this may be a read error. The J gene is TRBJ1-1, the V gene TRBV5-1; no reliable D call. Per the germline V gene, CDR1 is SGHRS and CDR2 is YFSETQ. CDR3 length: 13 amino acids. The CDR3 here is CATSAGSGTEAFF. The CDR3 DNA reads TGCGCCACCAGCGCCGGGAGCGGCACTGAAGCTTTCTTT.

This clonotype has ten or more counts. The gene calls are TRBV30 and TRBJ2-7; TRBD2 matches at 10 bases. This CDR3 has 14 residues. V was clipped by 4 bases and J by 2 bases; unmatched bases: 5. Germline assignment: CDR1 GTSNPN and CDR2 SVGIG (reference sequence). The CDR3: CAWNLAGAPYEQYF. The CDR3 DNA reads as TGTGCCTGGAATCTAGCGGGGGCTCCCTACGAGCAGTACTTC.

In its sample, this clonotype was seen many times. The chain has TRBV28 and TRBJ1-1, with D perhaps TRBD1 (6 bases). This CDR3 has 16 residues. The germline gives CDR1 MDHEN, CDR2 SYDVKM. V lost 7 bases and J 5 bases, leaving 23 bases between the germline ends. The CDR3 loop is CASIIGGQGARTEAFF. The CDR3 nucleotides read TGTGCCAGCATTATTGGGGGCCAAGGGGCGCGTACTGAAGCTTTCTTT.

This clonotype was counted a few times. The chain has TRBV2 and TRBJ1-2; D is unclear. V shed 3 bases and J shed 4 bases, with 6 bases lying between them. The CDR3 runs 12 residues. Germline CDR1 SNHLY, CDR2 FYNNEI. The CDR3 DNA reads as TGTGCCAGCAGTGACGAAGCCTATGGCTACACCTTC. Translated, it gives CASSDEAYGYTF.

This clonotype was observed once. The conserved phenylalanine or tryptophan normally closing the CDR3 is absent here, so this likely arose from a read error. The genes are TRBV15 and TRBJ2-2; TRBD2 matches 10 bases. The CDR3 has 18 residues. Germline-derived CDR1 and CDR2 are LNHNV and YYDKDF (reference sequence). J lost 3 bases, V lost 2 bases, and 9 bases had no gene match. Written as DNA, the CDR3 is TGTGCCACCAGCAGAACGGACGAGCGGGAGGGGGACACCGGGGAGCTGTTTCTT. Translating it yields CATSRTDEREGDTGELFL.

Many counts were recorded for this clonotype. The J gene is TRBJ2-5, the V gene TRBV28; either TRBD1 or TRBD2 may supply D (5 bases each). Germline V gene lookup returns CDR1 MDHEN and CDR2 SYDVKM. V lost 7 bases and J lost 2, with 14 bases in between. CDR3 length equals 14 residues. The CDR3 DNA reads TGTGCCAGCACCCCGGGACGGAGACAAGAGACCCAGTACTTC. This gives the protein CASTPGRRQETQYF.

The V gene is TRBV19, the J gene TRBJ1-6; D is ambiguous. The CDR3 covers 13 residues. V gave up 2 bases and J gave up 9 bases, with 8 bases separating them. Germline CDR1 and CDR2: LNHDA and SQIVND (reference sequence). This CDR3 reads CASSILGISPLHF. The CDR3 DNA follows: TGTGCCAGTAGTATACTGGGGATTTCACCCCTCCACTTT.

This chain uses TRBV3-1 with TRBJ2-5, with D possibly TRBD2 on 6 matching bases. CDR3 length: 15 amino acids. The germline gives CDR1 LGHDT, CDR2 YNNKEL (reference sequence). Trimming left V 1 base short and J 1 base short, with 10 bases between. In nucleotides, the CDR3 is TGTGCCAGCAGCCAAGGCGCGGGGACCCAAGAGACCCAGTACTTC. Protein sequence: CASSQGAGTQETQYF.

There are many counts of this clonotype. The chain is built from TRBV27 and TRBJ1-1; D call uncertain. This CDR3 contains 14 residues. Looked up from germline, CDR1 is MNHEY and CDR2 is SMNVEV (reference sequence). V lost 3 bases to trimming and J lost 1 base, with 9 bases between them. The CDR3 reads CASSFAAPNTEAFF. DNA for the CDR3: TGTGCCAGCAGTTTCGCAGCCCCGAACACTGAAGCTTTCTTT.

The rearrangement uses TRBV12-3 or TRBV12-4 and TRBJ1-4, with D perhaps matching TRBD1 (6 bases). CDR3 length: 16 residues. Trimming cost V 6 bases and J 4 bases, with 18 bases left between them. The CDR3 protein is CASSWMPGHNNEKLFF. The CDR3 bases are TGTGCCAGCAGCTGGATGCCGGGACACAATAATGAAAAACTGTTTTTT.

Worth noting for this clonotype: A much more abundant neighbour one base away suggests this may be a read error. V is TRBV18 and J is TRBJ1-1; TRBD1 is a possible D gene (5 bases). The CDR3 covers 14 residues. The germline gives CDR1 KGHSH, CDR2 LQKENI. DNA of the CDR3: TGTGTCAGCTCCGGGGGGGGAACGAACACTGAAGCTTTCTTT. This codes for CVSSGGGTNTEAFF.